Below, 12 T cell receptor beta chains from the same sample are listed, as sequenced in a study of CD4 T cells in relation to SARS-CoV-2 and coronaviruses. Measured with immunoSEQ multiplex PCR; TCRdb has only the in-frame clones, and not every one. The sample gives 25,000 to 30,000 clones, 60% to 85% of which show up once; roughly 22% is in the top ten. No cognate antigen is known for these TCRs. Before the COVID-19 pandemic, during about 2011-2019, CD4+ T cells were taken from unexposed donors. The cells were cultured for over eight days before CD4+ T cells were isolated. Sequenced material: CD4+ T cells from PBMCs, cultured in vitro. The receptors shown here come from a human donor in good health.

J is TRBJ2-7 and V is TRBV18; the D call may be TRBD1 or TRBD2 (5 bases each). This CDR3 is 14 amino acids long. The germline CDR1 and CDR2 sequences are KGHSH and LQKENI. V was clipped by 6 bases and J by 2 bases, with 14 bases between them. The CDR3 loop is CASSPGTETYEQYF. For the CDR3, the DNA is TGTGCCAGCTCCCCAGGGACGGAGACCTACGAGCAGTACTTC. Variable domain in full (rest from reference TRBV18 and TRBJ2-7): NAGVMQNPRHLVRRRGQEARLRCSPMKGHSHVYWYRQLPEEGLKFMVYLQKENIIDESGMPKERFSAEFPKEGPSILRIQQVVRGDSAAYFCASSPGTETYEQYFGPGTRLTVT.

V usage is TRBV6-6 and J usage is TRBJ2-1; TRBD1 aligns across 11 bases. This CDR3 contains 14 residues. The germline CDR1 and CDR2 sequences are MNHNY and SVGAGI (reference sequence). The junction had 10 bases not matched to a gene; V was cut back by 6 bases and J by 12 bases. CDR3 in DNA: TGTGCCAGCAGGCCGGGACAGGGGGTACCTAGGCAGTTCTTC. It yields the protein CASRPGQGVPRQFF.

The gene calls are TRBV10-3 and TRBJ1-1; possible D gene TRBD1, 5 bases. CDR3 length: 15 amino acids. Trimming took 5 bases from V and 0 from J, leaving 13 bases between them. The germline CDR1 and CDR2 sequences are ENHRY and SYGVKD. The CDR3 spells CAISRQYIMNTEAFF. The CDR3 DNA is TGTGCCATCAGTCGACAGTACATTATGAACACTGAAGCTTTCTTT.

The rearrangement joins TRBV18 to TRBJ2-5, with 7 bases lining up with TRBD1. CDR1 and CDR2 from the germline V gene are KGHSH and LQKENI. The ends lost 3 bases at V and 3 bases at J; junction bases unmatched: 4. This CDR3 contains 14 residues. The chain's CDR3 is CASSPAGTEETQYF. The CDR3 DNA is TGTGCCAGCTCACCGGCCGGGACAGAAGAGACCCAGTACTTC.

The CDR3 DNA is TGTGCCAGTTTGCAGGGGGGGGTCGGCACAGATACGCAGTATTTT. Encoded protein: CASLQGGVGTDTQYF. This chain joins TRBV28 and TRBJ2-3, with D possibly called TRBD1 or TRBD2 (7 bases each). The V gene's germline CDR1 is MDHEN and CDR2 SYDVKM. The V end was cut by 9 bases, the J end by 1 base, with 17 bases between. The CDR3 spans 15 residues.

The chain has TRBV11-2 and TRBJ1-2; no clear D. Germline V gives CDR1 SGHAT, CDR2 FQNNGV. Trimming cost V 5 bases and J 3 bases, with 10 bases left between them. The CDR3 totals 13 residues. CDR3 region: CASSPQVDYGYTF. The CDR3 DNA reads TGTGCCAGCAGCCCCCAGGTTGACTATGGCTACACCTTC.

The sample holds a few counts of this clone. The chain uses TRBV5-1 and TRBJ2-7; D perhaps matches TRBD2 (5 bases). There are 14 residues in the CDR3. CDR1 and CDR2 from the germline V gene are SGHRS and YFSETQ. The CDR3 is CSSSKEEGIYEQYF. The CDR3 bases are TGCTCATCCAGCAAAGAAGAGGGCATCTACGAGCAGTACTTC.

The chain uses TRBV19 and TRBJ1-5, with 10 bases matching TRBD1. This CDR3 region has 15 residues. From germline, CDR1 is LNHDA and CDR2 SQIVND (reference sequence). Germline trimming cut 0 bases from V and 6 bases from J; bases unmatched to any gene: 2. In DNA form, the CDR3 reads TGTGCCAGTAGTATAGAGGGACAGGGGTTTCAGCCCCAGCATTTT. Translating gives CASSIEGQGFQPQHF.

The V and J genes are TRBV11-2 and TRBJ1-1; D unresolved. The CDR3 is 16 amino acids. V lost 5 bases, J lost 8 bases, and 24 bases lay in between. The germline gives CDR1 SGHAT, CDR2 FQNNGV. The CDR3: CASSVLPRATIPEAFF. CDR3 DNA sequence: TGTGCCAGCAGCGTGCTCCCCCGGGCCACAATACCAGAAGCTTTCTTT.

The V gene is TRBV18, the J gene TRBJ1-1; 7 nucleotides line up with TRBD1. The CDR3 contains 15 residues. Germline CDR1 and CDR2: KGHSH and LQKENI. V shed 5 bases and J 2 bases; nucleotides not matched to a gene: 8. This CDR3 is CASSTQQGPNTEAFF. The DNA of the CDR3 is TGTGCCAGCTCAACCCAACAGGGGCCCAACACTGAAGCTTTCTTT.

CDR3 in amino acids: CASSESTGTLYEQYF. CDR3 nucleotide sequence: TGCGCCAGCAGTGAGTCAACAGGGACCCTCTACGAGCAGTACTTC. This chain joins TRBV10-1 and TRBJ2-7; TRBD1 might be the D (6 bases). V gave up 0 bases and J gave up 3 bases, with 12 bases separating them. This CDR3 is 15 amino acids long. Germline V lookup: CDR1 WNHNN, CDR2 SYGVQD (reference sequence).

J is TRBJ2-6 and V is TRBV3-1 (or the pseudogene TRBV3-2); D gene unclear. The length of the CDR3 is 14 residues. Per the germline V gene, CDR1 is LGHDT and CDR2 is YNNKEL (reference sequence). Deletions cut 4 bases from V and 0 bases from J, with 4 bases between. In nucleotides, the CDR3 is TGTGCCAGCAGCCGGAGCTCTGGGGCCAACGTCCTGACTTTC. Its translation: CASSRSSGANVLTF.